This T cell receptor beta chain came from a study of graft-versus-host responses after intestinal transplantation. On this clone itself: Its target is not known.

Sequenced by immunoSEQ multiplex PCR; TCRdb stores in-frame clones only, minus some. The profile shows over 80,000 clones, 85% to 95% of them singletons. CDR1 is MNHEY and CDR2 is SMNVEV in the germline V gene (reference sequence). CDR3 length: 14 residues. Germline trimming cut 6 bases from V and 5 bases from J; bases unmatched to any gene: 6. The specimen comprised unstimulated CD8+ T cells sorted from spleen or lymph node cells, sampled before transplant. The rearrangement joins TRBV27 to TRBJ1-1; 10 bases are a match to TRBD1. The origin of this receptor is a human donor who was the organ donor for an intestinal transplant. In DNA, the CDR3 is TGTGCCAGCAGCCCAGGACAGGGGGGGACTGAAGCTTTCTTT. Translation: CASSPGQGGTEAFF.